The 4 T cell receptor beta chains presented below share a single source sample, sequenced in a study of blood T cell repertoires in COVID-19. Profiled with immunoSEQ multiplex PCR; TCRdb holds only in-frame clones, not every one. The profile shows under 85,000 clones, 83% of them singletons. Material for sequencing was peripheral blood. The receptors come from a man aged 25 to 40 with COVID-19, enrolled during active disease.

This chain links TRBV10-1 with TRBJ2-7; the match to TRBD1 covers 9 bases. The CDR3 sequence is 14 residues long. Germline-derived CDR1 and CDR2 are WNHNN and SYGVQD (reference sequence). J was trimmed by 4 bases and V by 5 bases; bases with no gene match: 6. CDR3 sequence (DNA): TGCGCCAGCAGTCGGGACAGGGTTTCGTACGAGCAGTACTTC. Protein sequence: CASSRDRVSYEQYF.

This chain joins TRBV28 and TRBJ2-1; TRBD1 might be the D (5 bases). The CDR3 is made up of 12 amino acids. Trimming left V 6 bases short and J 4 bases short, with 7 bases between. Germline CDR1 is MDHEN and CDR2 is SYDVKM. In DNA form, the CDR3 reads TGTGCCAGCAGCCGACAGTACAATGAGCAGTTCTTC. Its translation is CASSRQYNEQFF.

Written as DNA, the CDR3 is TGTGCCAGCAGTCGCGACAGAAATGGCTACACCTTC. Translated: CASSRDRNGYTF. V gene TRBV6-5 combines with J gene TRBJ1-2; tentatively, D is TRBD1 (5 bases). V was shortened by 5 bases and J by 6 bases, with 10 bases between the two germline ends. Germline loops: CDR1 MNHEY, CDR2 SVGAGI. The CDR3 has 12 amino acids.

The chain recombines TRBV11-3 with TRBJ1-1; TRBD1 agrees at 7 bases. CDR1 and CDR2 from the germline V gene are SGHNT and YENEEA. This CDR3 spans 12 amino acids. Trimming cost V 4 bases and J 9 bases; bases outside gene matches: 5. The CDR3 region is CASSSHRGKAFF. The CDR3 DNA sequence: TGTGCCAGCAGCTCTCACAGGGGTAAAGCTTTCTTT.